Listed below are T cell receptor beta chains from one sample, sequenced in a study of blood T cell repertoires in COVID-19. The assay was immunoSEQ multiplex PCR, and TCRdb's table has in-frame clones only and misses some. The table includes 100,000 to 120,000 clones, roughly four fifths detected once. Sample: peripheral blood. The receptors were sampled from a woman aged 60-70 years with acute or convalescent COVID-19. Each CDR3 is given with its conserved first and last residue. The order of the fields is J gene, V gene, clone size, D gene, CDR3 protein, CDR3 DNA. A D gene is named only where the DNA matches it firmly. Clone size, where shown, is once, few, many, or a class for clones that have expanded.

TRBJ2-2 | TRBV4-3 | NA | NA | CASSQEVIRGPPVGELFF | TGCGCCAGCAGCCAAGAGGTCATAAGAGGTCCTCCCGTCGGGGAGCTGTTTTTT
TRBJ2-3 | TRBV4-3 | NA | TRBD2 | CASSQVTGTSGGTDTQYF | TGCGCCAGCAGCCAAGTCACCGGGACTAGCGGGGGTACAGATACGCAGTATTTT
TRBJ2-2 | TRBV12-3/TRBV12-4 | NA | NA | CASSVSGELFF | TGTGCCAGCAGTGTGTCGGGGGAGCTGTTTTTT
TRBJ1-5 | TRBV30 | NA | NA | CAWSAGYNQPQHF | TGTGCCTGGAGTGCAGGGTACAATCAGCCCCAGCATTTT
TRBJ1-3 | TRBV16 | NA | TRBD1 | CASSSPGQMPRGNTIYF | TGTGCCAGCAGCTCCCCGGGACAGATGCCCCGGGGAAACACCATATATTTT
TRBJ2-5 | TRBV29-1 | NA | TRBD1 | CSVGQGGSKTQYF | TGCAGCGTTGGACAGGGTGGTTCCAAGACCCAGTACTTC
TRBJ1-5 | TRBV28 | NA | NA | CASSLVHGGNQPQHF | TGTGCCAGCAGTTTAGTACACGGGGGCAATCAGCCCCAGCATTTT
TRBJ1-1 | TRBV2 | NA | NA | CASSEIWNTEAFF | TGTGCCAGCAGTGAAATCTGGAACACTGAAGCTTTCTTT
TRBJ1-1 | TRBV24-1 | NA | NA | CATSDRDDTEAFF | TGTGCCACCAGTGACAGGGATGACACTGAAGCTTTCTTT
TRBJ2-1 | TRBV4-2 | NA | NA | CASSQDPGQSLRNEQFF | TGTGCCAGCAGCCAAGATCCAGGGCAGAGTTTGAGGAATGAGCAGTTCTTC
TRBJ2-3 | TRBV9 | NA | NA | CASSVRGARDTQYF | TGTGCCAGCAGCGTACGGGGGGCAAGGGATACGCAGTATTTT
TRBJ2-1 | TRBV20-1 | NA | NA | CRLNEQFF | TGCAGACTTAATGAGCAGTTCTTC
TRBJ1-2 | TRBV7-2 | NA | NA | CASSLAYMQGIGYTF | TGTGCCAGCAGCTTAGCGTATATGCAGGGTATCGGCTACACCTTC
TRBJ1-5 | TRBV18 | NA | NA | CASSLQGRDQPQHF | TGTGCCAGCTCACTACAGGGCCGGGATCAGCCCCAGCATTTT
TRBJ2-7 | TRBV9 | NA | TRBD2 | CASSVGREGYEQYF | TGTGCCAGCAGCGTAGGCAGGGAGGGCTACGAGCAGTACTTC
TRBJ2-2 | TRBV28 | NA | TRBD2 | CAGSSTSGGDTGELFF | TGTGCCGGCAGCTCCACTAGCGGGGGGGACACCGGGGAGCTGTTTTTT
TRBJ1-4 | TRBV28 | NA | NA | CASSFSSTAVHEKLFF | TGTGCCAGCAGTTTTTCTTCCACGGCGGTTCATGAAAAACTGTTTTTT
TRBJ1-1 | TRBV4-3 | NA | NA | CASSQDQTNPYAFF | TGCGCCAGCAGCCAAGATCAGACTAATCCCTATGCTTTCTTT
TRBJ2-7 | TRBV7-6 | NA | NA | CASSPGTGRSSYEQYF | TGTGCCAGCAGCCCCGGGACTGGGAGGAGCTCCTACGAGCAGTACTTC
TRBJ2-1 | TRBV6-2/TRBV6-3 | NA | NA | CASSQTRQAYNEQFF | TGTGCCAGCAGTCAAACCCGACAGGCCTACAATGAGCAGTTCTTC
TRBJ1-3 | TRBV5-1 | NA | TRBD1 | CASSLVAGGGNTIYF | TGCGCCAGCAGCTTGGTAGCAGGGGGAGGAAACACCATATATTTT
TRBJ2-2 | TRBV6-2/TRBV6-3 | NA | TRBD1 | CASSYSRDRANTGELFF | TGTGCCAGCAGTTACTCCCGGGACAGGGCGAACACCGGGGAGCTGTTTTTT
TRBJ1-6 | TRBV6-5 | NA | TRBD1 | CASSYSRGHSPLHF | TGTGCCAGCAGTTACTCCAGGGGGCATTCACCCCTCCACTTT
TRBJ1-2 | TRBV5-8 | NA | NA | CASSLTGYGYTF | TGTGCCAGCAGCTTGACAGGGTATGGCTACACCTTC
TRBJ2-7 | TRBV18 | NA | NA | CASSPGLVSYEQYF | TGTGCCAGCTCACCTGGACTCGTCTCCTACGAGCAGTACTTC
TRBJ2-5 | TRBV7-3 | NA | NA | CASSLTTGSGETQYF | TGTGCCAGCAGCCTAACAACAGGGTCAGGGGAGACCCAGTACTTC
TRBJ2-7 | TRBV19 | NA | TRBD1 | CASSSGTGVLYEQYF | TGTGCCAGTAGTTCCGGGACAGGAGTTCTCTACGAGCAGTACTTC
TRBJ1-1 | TRBV5-1 | NA | NA | CASRQNTEAFF | TGCGCCAGCAGACAGAACACTGAAGCTTTCTTT
TRBJ2-5 | TRBV6-1 | NA | TRBD2 | CASSEDIGLAGEETQYF | TGTGCCAGCAGTGAAGATATAGGACTAGCGGGGGAAGAGACCCAGTACTTC
TRBJ2-7 | TRBV10-3 | NA | TRBD1 | CATTGGTYEQYF | TGTGCCACCACAGGGGGTACCTACGAGCAGTACTTC
TRBJ1-5 | TRBV6-5 | NA | TRBD1 | CASSPGGGQPQHF | TGTGCCAGCAGTCCAGGGGGCGGACAGCCCCAGCATTTT
TRBJ2-5 | TRBV9 | NA | NA | CASSVVEQETQYF | TGTGCCAGCAGCGTAGTAGAGCAAGAGACCCAGTACTTC
TRBJ1-2 | TRBV4-3 | NA | NA | CASSQELTGRYTF | TGCGCCAGCAGCCAAGAGTTGACAGGCCGCTACACCTTC
TRBJ2-2 | TRBV5-1 | NA | TRBD2 | CASSTSGGSVDGELFF | TGCGCCAGCAGCACAAGCGGGGGGTCCGTGGACGGGGAGCTGTTTTTT
TRBJ1-6 | TRBV28 | NA | NA | CASSSTGDNSPLHF | TGTGCCAGCAGTTCGACAGGAGATAATTCACCCCTCCACTTT
TRBJ2-2 | TRBV9 | NA | NA | CASNVDQNTGELFF | TGTGCCAGCAACGTAGATCAGAACACCGGGGAGCTGTTTTTT
TRBJ2-3 | TRBV6-5 | once | NA | CASILTFSATDTQYF | TGTGCCAGCATCCTGACATTTTCAGCAACAGATACGCAGTATTTT
TRBJ2-5 | TRBV10-3 | NA | NA | CAISESLGRAETQYF | TGTGCCATCAGTGAGTCCTTGGGGAGAGCTGAGACCCAGTACTTC
TRBJ1-2 | TRBV19 | NA | NA | CASRDRNYGYTF | TGTGCCAGTAGGGACAGAAACTATGGCTACACCTTC
TRBJ1-3 | TRBV4-3 | NA | NA | CASSPSSQGNTIYF | TGCGCCAGCAGCCCTTCATCGCAGGGAAACACCATATATTTT
TRBJ1-6 | TRBV20-1 | NA | NA | CSASQRGGNSPLHF | TGCAGTGCTAGTCAGAGGGGAGGGAATTCACCCCTCCACTTT
TRBJ2-7 | TRBV5-1 | NA | NA | CASSRDSGSMYEQYF | TGCGCCAGCAGTAGGGATTCAGGGTCCATGTACGAGCAGTACTTC
TRBJ1-6 | TRBV9 | NA | NA | CASSVGYEVYNSPLHF | TGTGCCAGCAGCGTAGGATATGAGGTCTATAATTCACCCCTCCACTTT
TRBJ1-5 | TRBV4-3 | NA | NA | CASSQDPGSPQHF | TGCGCCAGCAGCCAAGACCCAGGGTCGCCCCAGCATTTT
TRBJ2-5 | TRBV24-1 | NA | TRBD1 | CATSDYGTAQETQYF | TGTGCCACCAGTGACTACGGGACAGCCCAAGAGACCCAGTACTTC
TRBJ1-1 | TRBV30 | NA | NA | CACRTPPGTEAFF | TGTGCCTGCCGTACGCCCCCGGGCACTGAAGCTTTCTTT
TRBJ1-4 | TRBV19 | NA | NA | CASSIWAAEKLFF | TGTGCCAGTAGTATATGGGCAGCTGAAAAACTGTTTTTT
TRBJ1-3 | TRBV5-1 | NA | TRBD1 | CASSFYPKDRVRNTIYF | TGCGCCAGCAGCTTTTACCCTAAGGACAGGGTGAGGAACACCATATATTTT